This T cell receptor beta chain was obtained from a study of blood T cell repertoires in COVID-19. On the study more broadly: Sample material is recorded as cDNA or gDNA derived from T cells, B-cell-depleted T cells, or PBMCs.

Generated by immunoSEQ multiplex PCR, the TCRdb table keeps only in-frame clones and is missing some. Here the sample spans roughly 49,000 clones, roughly 90% being singletons. Germline CDR1 is SGHRS and CDR2 is YFSETQ. V was pared by 0 bases and J by 10 bases, with 10 bases between. CDR3 size: 12 residues. The clonotype originates from a woman older than 75 with acute or convalescent COVID-19. The material sequenced was peripheral blood. The rearrangement uses TRBV5-1 and TRBJ1-2; weak D call: TRBD1 (5 bases). CDR3 nucleotides: TGCGCCAGCAGCTTGGTGGAGGGGAACTACACCTTC. It specifies CASSLVEGNYTF.